This T cell receptor beta chain appears in the sequencing data of a study of blood T cell repertoires in COVID-19. Whole-study context: Sites in the United States, Italy and Spain provided acute and convalescent COVID-19 samples. The cDNA or gDNA used as material had been derived from T cells, B-cell-depleted T cells, or PBMCs.

The germline V gene has CDR1 SGHNT and CDR2 YYREEE (reference sequence). Trimming stripped 6 bases from V and 4 bases from J, with 16 bases between. The CDR3 extends over 14 amino acids. Original analysis: Counts of nucleated cells, estimated from reference gene primer amplification, were obtained. Clones were sequenced by immunoSEQ multiplex PCR, and TCRdb holds only the in-frame ones, with some missing. The DNA gave D and trimming, while V, J and clone size come from that table. The sample carries tens of thousands of clones, 84% recorded once. This sequence joins TRBV5-4 and TRBJ1-1; D not resolved. The sequenced material came from peripheral blood. This clonotype originated in a man aged 45 to 65 with active COVID-19. This CDR3 is CASTRPGSSTEAFF. CDR3 nucleotides: TGTGCCAGCACCCGGCCGGGGAGTTCCACTGAAGCTTTCTTT.